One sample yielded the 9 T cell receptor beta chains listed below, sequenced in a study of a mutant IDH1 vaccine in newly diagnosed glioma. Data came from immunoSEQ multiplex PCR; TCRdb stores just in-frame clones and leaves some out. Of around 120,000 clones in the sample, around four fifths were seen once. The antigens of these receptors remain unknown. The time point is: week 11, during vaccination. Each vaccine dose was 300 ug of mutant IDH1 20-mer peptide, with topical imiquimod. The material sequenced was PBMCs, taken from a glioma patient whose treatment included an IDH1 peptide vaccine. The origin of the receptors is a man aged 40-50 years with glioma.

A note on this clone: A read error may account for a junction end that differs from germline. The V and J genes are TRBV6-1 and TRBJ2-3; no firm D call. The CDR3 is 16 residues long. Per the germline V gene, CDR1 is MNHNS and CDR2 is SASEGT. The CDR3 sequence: CASSQASGLSTDTQYF. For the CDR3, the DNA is TGTGCCAGCAGTCAAGCCTCGGGCCTAAGCACAGATACGCAGTATTTT.

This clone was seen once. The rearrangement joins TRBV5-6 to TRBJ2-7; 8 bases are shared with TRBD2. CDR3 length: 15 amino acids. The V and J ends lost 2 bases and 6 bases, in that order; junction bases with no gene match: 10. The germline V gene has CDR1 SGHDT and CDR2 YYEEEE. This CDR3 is CASSFGAGASGEQYF. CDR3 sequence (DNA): TGTGCCAGCAGCTTCGGAGCGGGAGCGTCCGGCGAGCAGTACTTC.

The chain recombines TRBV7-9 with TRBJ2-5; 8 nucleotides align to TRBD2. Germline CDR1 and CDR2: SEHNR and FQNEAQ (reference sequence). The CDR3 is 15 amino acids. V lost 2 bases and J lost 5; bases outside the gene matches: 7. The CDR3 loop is CASSLSAGGLETQYF. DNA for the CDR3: TGTGCCAGCAGCTTATCGGCGGGGGGCCTGGAGACCCAGTACTTC.

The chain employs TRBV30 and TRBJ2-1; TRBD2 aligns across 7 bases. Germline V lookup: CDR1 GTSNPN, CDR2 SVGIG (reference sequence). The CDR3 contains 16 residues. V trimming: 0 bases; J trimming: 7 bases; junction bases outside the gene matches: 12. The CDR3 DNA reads TGTGCCTGGAGTGTAATGGCGGGGGTTACCCCTAATGAGCAGTTCTTC. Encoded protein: CAWSVMAGVTPNEQFF.

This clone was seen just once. The CDR3 DNA is TGCGCCAGCAGCTTGACGCCCCGGACAGGGACCTACGAGCAGTACTTC. Encoded protein: CASSLTPRTGTYEQYF. This rearrangement joins TRBV5-1 to TRBJ2-7, with 8 bases identical to TRBD1. Trimming cost V 1 base and J 2 bases; bases outside gene matches: 8. The CDR3 has 16 amino acids. Germline-derived CDR1 and CDR2 are SGHRS and YFSETQ.

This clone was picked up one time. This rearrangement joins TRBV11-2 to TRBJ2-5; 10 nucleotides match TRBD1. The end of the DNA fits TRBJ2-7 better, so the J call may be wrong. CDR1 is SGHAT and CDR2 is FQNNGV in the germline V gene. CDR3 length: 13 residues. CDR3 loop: CASTGQGNYEQYF. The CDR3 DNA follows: TGTGCCAGCACGGGACAGGGGAACTACGAGCAGTACTTC.

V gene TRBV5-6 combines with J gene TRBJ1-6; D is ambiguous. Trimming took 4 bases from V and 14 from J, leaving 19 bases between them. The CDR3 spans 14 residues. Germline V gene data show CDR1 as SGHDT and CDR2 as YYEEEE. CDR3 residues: CASSPPGSLGALHF. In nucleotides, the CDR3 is TGTGCCAGCAGCCCCCCCGGGTCTCTCGGAGCCCTCCACTTT.

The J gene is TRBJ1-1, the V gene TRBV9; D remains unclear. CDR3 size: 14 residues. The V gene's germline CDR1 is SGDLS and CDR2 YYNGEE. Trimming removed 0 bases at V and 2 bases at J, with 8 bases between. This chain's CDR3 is CASSVAGLNTEAFF. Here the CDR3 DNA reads TGTGCCAGCAGCGTAGCGGGCCTTAACACTGAAGCTTTCTTT.

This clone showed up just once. The CDR3 spells CASSLGQGDGGELFF. CDR3 nucleotide sequence: TGCGCCAGCAGTCTGGGACAGGGGGATGGCGGGGAGCTGTTTTTT. The rearrangement links TRBV23-1 to TRBJ2-2, with 11 positions matching TRBD1. Being an ORF, TRBV23-1 has a function that is uncertain. The CDR3 length is 15 residues. J was trimmed by 7 bases and V by 4 bases; bases with no gene match: 5.